The rows below give T cell receptor beta chains drawn from one sample of a study of blood T cell repertoires in COVID-19. The assay was immunoSEQ multiplex PCR, and TCRdb's table has in-frame clones only and misses some. The table lists just under 250,000 clones, approximately 86% of them singletons. The sequenced material came from peripheral blood. The receptors were gathered from a woman aged 30 to 39 who had recovered from COVID-19. Each CDR3 is given with its conserved first and last residue. A D gene is named only where the DNA matches it firmly. Clone sizes are given selectively: once, few, many, or a class where the clone is expanded.

TRBD1	TRBV19	TRBJ1-2	.	CASTRDSNYGYTF	TGTGCCAGTACCCGGGACAGTAACTATGGCTACACCTTC
.	TRBV12-1	TRBJ2-3	.	CAPAVDFADTQYF	TGTGCCCCAGCGGTTGATTTCGCAGATACGCAGTATTTT
TRBD2	TRBV7-2	TRBJ2-5	.	CASSLTTSGAFQETQYF	TGTGCCAGCAGCTTAACTACTAGCGGGGCCTTCCAAGAGACCCAGTACTTC
.	TRBV19	TRBJ2-2	few	CASMVETGELFF	TGTGCCAGTATGGTAGAAACCGGGGAGCTGTTTTTT
.	TRBV13	TRBJ1-1	.	CASSLRVVDTEAFF	TGTGCCAGCAGCCTCAGGGTGGTCGACACTGAAGCTTTCTTT
.	TRBV5-6	TRBJ2-1	.	CASSLIGYNEQFF	TGTGCCAGCAGCTTGATCGGGTACAATGAGCAGTTCTTC
TRBD1	TRBV5-1	TRBJ2-3	.	CASSLRGLPTDTQYF	TGCGCCAGCAGCTTGAGGGGGCTTCCCACAGATACGCAGTATTTT
TRBD1	TRBV27	TRBJ1-5	few	CASSTGTANQPQHF	TGTGCCAGTTCTACCGGGACAGCAAATCAGCCCCAGCATTTT
.	TRBV7-8	TRBJ1-3	.	CASSLAGAGNTIYF	TGTGCCAGCAGCTTAGCAGGGGCCGGAAACACCATATATTTT
.	TRBV29-1	TRBJ2-5	.	CSVAGWVFSETQYF	TGCAGCGTTGCGGGGTGGGTTTTTAGCGAGACCCAGTACTTC
TRBD2	TRBV5-5	TRBJ2-3	.	CASSLLAEITDTQYF	TGTGCCAGCAGCTTGCTAGCGGAGATCACAGATACGCAGTATTTT